Below are 12 T cell receptor beta chains sequenced from a single sample in a study of cytomegalovirus exposure and HLA in healthy donors. 13 Jbeta primers and 60 Vbeta primers were used for the PCR. Profiling relied on immunoSEQ multiplex PCR, and the TCRdb table lists in-frame clones only, not all of them. The data show over 75,000 clones, roughly 80% seen once. The sample was PBMCs. These receptor sequences come from a man aged 40-49 years in good health and CMV-seropositive.

This rearrangement joins TRBV7-9 to TRBJ1-5; D is unclear. V lost 6 bases and J 2 bases, leaving 8 bases between the germline ends. The CDR3 has 13 residues. CDR1 SEHNR and CDR2 FQNEAQ come from the germline V gene (reference sequence). CDR3 coding DNA: TGTGCCAGCAGAAACGAGGGCAATCAGCCCCAGCATTTT. It encodes CASRNEGNQPQHF.

This clone was seen a single time. The chain uses TRBV7-2 and TRBJ1-2, with 12 bases lining up with TRBD1. The CDR3 length is 15 residues. J was trimmed by 8 bases and V by 1 base; bases with no gene match: 5. From germline, CDR1 is SGHTA and CDR2 FQGNSA. DNA of the CDR3: TGTGCCAGCAGCTTAGGATGGGGGACAGGGGGCGGCTACACCTTC. Translated, it gives CASSLGWGTGGGYTF.

This chain uses TRBV2 with TRBJ2-2; possibly TRBD1 for D (5 bases). Germline CDR1 is SNHLY and CDR2 is FYNNEI. V dropped 5 bases and J dropped 0 bases, with 10 bases sitting between them. The length of the CDR3 is 15 residues. This chain's CDR3 is CASSLDRANTGELFF. The CDR3 coding sequence is TGTGCCAGCAGTCTCGACAGAGCGAACACCGGGGAGCTGTTTTTT.

V gene TRBV18 combines with J gene TRBJ2-4; TRBD2 is a possible D gene (7 bases). This CDR3 has 15 residues. The V and J ends lost 3 bases and 5 bases respectively, with 14 bases between them. The germline gives CDR1 KGHSH, CDR2 LQKENI. This chain's CDR3 is CASSPYSGGENIQYF. CDR3 in DNA: TGTGCCAGCTCACCTTATTCGGGGGGCGAAAACATTCAGTACTTC. The whole variable domain, remainder taken from reference TRBV18 and TRBJ2-4, is NAGVMQNPRHLVRRRGQEARLRCSPMKGHSHVYWYRQLPEEGLKFMVYLQKENIIDESGMPKERFSAEFPKEGPSILRIQQVVRGDSAAYFCASSPYSGGENIQYFGAGTRLSVL.

The rearrangement joins TRBV9 to TRBJ2-7, with 9 positions matching TRBD1. The V gene's germline CDR1 is SGDLS and CDR2 YYNGEE. The J segment lost 7 bases and the V segment lost 4 bases, leaving 3 bases of the junction unmatched. This CDR3 is 12 amino acids long. CDR3 DNA sequence: TGTGCCAGCAGCCCTGACAGGGGGGAGCAGTACTTC. Its protein product is CASSPDRGEQYF.

The chain carries TRBV6-1 and TRBJ2-5; D perhaps matches TRBD2 (7 bases). The CDR3 extends over 14 amino acids. CDR1 and CDR2 (germline): MNHNS, SASEGT. V was cut by 6 bases and J by 5 bases, with 16 bases left in between. CDR3 coding DNA: TGTGCCAGCAGAACGGGGGGCCCTGGGGAGACCCAGTACTTC. Translated: CASRTGGPGETQYF.

V is TRBV9 and J is TRBJ2-7, with 10 bases lining up with TRBD1. From germline, CDR1 is SGDLS and CDR2 YYNGEE. This CDR3 comprises 15 residues. J gave up 5 bases and V 0 bases, and 5 bases lay outside the gene matches. CDR3 amino acids: CASSVGGQGFDEQYF. The CDR3 nucleotides are TGTGCCAGCAGCGTAGGGGGACAGGGGTTCGACGAGCAGTACTTC.

The rearrangement links TRBV19 to TRBJ2-7; 11 bases line up with TRBD2. From germline, CDR1 is LNHDA and CDR2 SQIVND (reference sequence). The CDR3 loop spans 13 amino acids. The V gene end was trimmed by 5 bases and the J gene end by 7 bases; junction bases not matched to a gene: 4. The CDR3 reads CASSPSGGTEQYF. CDR3 DNA: TGTGCCAGTAGTCCTAGCGGGGGGACGGAGCAGTACTTC.

The chain couples TRBV27 to TRBJ2-2, with 9 bases identical to TRBD1. This CDR3 has 16 amino acids. Trimming cost V 5 bases and J 5 bases; bases outside gene matches: 9. Germline CDR1 MNHEY, CDR2 SMNVEV (reference sequence). In DNA form, the CDR3 reads TGTGCCAGCAGTCCTACAGGGGGCGGATGGACCGGGGAGCTGTTTTTT. Its translation is CASSPTGGGWTGELFF.

This chain links TRBV5-5 with TRBJ2-6; D unresolved. Germline CDR1 and CDR2: SGHKS and YYEKEE (reference sequence). The CDR3 consists of 17 residues. Trimming took 1 base from V and 1 from J, leaving 12 bases between them. The CDR3 bases are TGTGCCAGCAGCTTGCAACTTCAGGCATCTGGGGCCAACGTCCTGACTTTC. Translation: CASSLQLQASGANVLTF. Using reference TRBV5-5 and TRBJ2-6 for the parts outside the CDR3, the full variable domain is DAGVTQSPTHLIKTRGQQVTLRCSPISGHKSVSWYQQVLGQGPQFIFQYYEKEERGRGNFPDRFSARQFPNYSSELNVNALLLGDSALYLCASSLQLQASGANVLTFGAGSRLTVL.

V and J are TRBV4-3 and TRBJ2-1; 10 nucleotides match TRBD1. Trimming at V came to 1 base and at J to 5 bases, leaving 5 bases not matched to a gene. CDR3 length: 16 residues. The V gene's germline CDR1 is LGHNA and CDR2 YSLEER. The CDR3, as DNA: TGCGCCAGCAGCCAAGCCGGGACAGGGGTACACAATGAGCAGTTCTTC. Encoded protein: CASSQAGTGVHNEQFF.

The chain links TRBV15 to TRBJ2-7, with D unclear. Between the trimmed V and J ends, which lost 0 bases and 5 bases, there was a span of 8 bases. This CDR3 contains 13 residues. CDR1 LNHNV and CDR2 YYDKDF come from the germline V gene (reference sequence). The CDR3 sequence: CATSRDPGNEQYF. The CDR3 coding sequence is TGTGCCACCAGCAGAGATCCGGGTAACGAGCAGTACTTC.